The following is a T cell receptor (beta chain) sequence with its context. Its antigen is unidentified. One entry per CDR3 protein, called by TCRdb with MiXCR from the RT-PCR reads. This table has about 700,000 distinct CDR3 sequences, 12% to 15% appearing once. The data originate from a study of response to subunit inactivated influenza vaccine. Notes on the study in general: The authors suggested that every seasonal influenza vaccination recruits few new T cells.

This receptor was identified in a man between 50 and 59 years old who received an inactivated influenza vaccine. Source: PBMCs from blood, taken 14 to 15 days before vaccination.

CDR3 region: CASSQPGGTSGRNEQFF. The CDR3 DNA is TGTGCCAGCAGCCAACCTGGCGGGACTAGCGGGCGCAATGAGCAGTTCTTC. This chain joins TRBV3-1 and TRBJ2-1, with 12 positions matching TRBD2. The trim removed 2 bases at V and 6 bases at J, leaving 8 bases unmatched. The CDR3 has 17 residues. Germline-derived CDR1 and CDR2 are LGHDT and YNNKEL (reference sequence).